These T cell receptor beta chains were read from a single sample in a study of cytomegalovirus exposure and HLA in healthy donors. The method was immunoSEQ multiplex PCR; TCRdb's version includes in-frame clones alone and lacks a portion of them. The sample includes approximately 180,000 clones, approximately 85% seen only once; the top ten take around 2%. Sequencing was carried out using PBMCs. The receptors shown here come from a man younger than 35 in good health and CMV-seronegative. Both conserved end residues are trimmed from each CDR3. For some rows the clone size is stated as once, few or many, or as a class when expanded; others skip it.

size	J	V	length	CDR3
few	TRBJ1-3	TRBV29-1	16	SVEDRLGGETSGNTIY
.	TRBJ2-7	TRBV4-1	13	ASGSLGGGIYEQY
.	TRBJ1-2	TRBV10-3	11	AIREGATYGYT
.	TRBJ1-1	TRBV6-5	12	ASRTTGANTEAF
.	TRBJ2-3	TRBV28	12	ASSYAGGQDTQY
.	TRBJ2-1	TRBV7-7	11	ASSLGLKNEQF
.	TRBJ1-2	TRBV28	11	ASSSGTVGGYT
few	TRBJ2-7	TRBV15	13	ATSRAGQRTYEQY
.	TRBJ2-3	TRBV5-1	13	ASSLEREASNTQY
.	TRBJ2-2	TRBV14	15	ASSPPGGPANTGELF
once	TRBJ2-2	TRBV7-6	11	ASSSRQPGELF
.	TRBJ1-2	TRBV19	14	ASSIAAARTGNGYT
.	TRBJ2-5	TRBV6-5	13	ASPKGQTPRETQY
.	TRBJ2-1	TRBV19	12	ASTRDSSYNEQF
.	TRBJ2-1	TRBV19	16	ASSVGTSGRDPYNEQF
.	TRBJ1-6	TRBV4-2	14	ASSQATGRNNSPLH
.	TRBJ1-2	TRBV27	15	ASSLFDRDRGNYGYT
few	TRBJ2-6	TRBV7-9	15	ASSLPGQGSGANVLT
.	TRBJ2-5	TRBV7-9	12	ASSSGQVRGTQY
.	TRBJ1-5	TRBV18	13	ASSPRGDSNQPQH
.	TRBJ2-7	TRBV27	13	ASWGPGFISYEQY
few	TRBJ1-1	TRBV7-2	11	ASSLVVNTEAF
.	TRBJ2-3	TRBV7-2	15	ASSLAVGRAGPDTQY
.	TRBJ2-1	TRBV9	13	ASSPSGGGSDEQF
.	TRBJ1-1	TRBV7-7	11	ASSLDRDAEAF
.	TRBJ2-7	TRBV11-2	12	ASSFSRGGDEQY
.	TRBJ2-2	TRBV7-9	15	ASKPGGLAGDTGELF
.	TRBJ2-1	TRBV28	12	ASRVRGSYNEQF
.	TRBJ2-1	TRBV6-4	13	ASSDGLAFTNEQF
.	TRBJ2-5	TRBV6-5	11	ASSTDRGVTQY
.	TRBJ1-3	TRBV6-5	13	ASSYTQGSGNTIY
.	TRBJ1-4	TRBV5-1	14	ASSAYGQGLREKLF
once	TRBJ1-1	TRBV9	12	ASSVVAKGTEAF
.	TRBJ1-2	TRBV7-2	11	ASSLVGGSGYT
.	TRBJ2-6	TRBV7-2	14	ASSLVWQPGANVLT
few	TRBJ2-4	TRBV19	13	ASSENSLFKNIQY
.	TRBJ2-2	TRBV27	14	ASRSTKYLRTGELF
.	TRBJ2-7	TRBV2	10	ASQGGPTMKY
.	TRBJ1-4	TRBV19	13	ASSLRTGAKEKLF
.	TRBJ1-4	TRBV29-1	11	SVEGGTNEKLF
.	TRBJ2-7	TRBV4-2	13	ASSQEPLRDLEQY
once	TRBJ1-1	TRBV19	11	ASSADRASEAF
.	TRBJ1-1	TRBV18	12	ASSPGGTNTEAF
.	TRBJ2-2	TRBV5-4	15	ASSLGLAGTETGELF
.	TRBJ2-7	TRBV5-6	12	ASSGGLAGGEQY
.	TRBJ1-1	TRBV25-1	13	ASSLQGASNTEAF
.	TRBJ2-1	TRBV27	11	ASSGLANNEQF
few	TRBJ2-5	TRBV4-2	14	ASSHDPGKGGVTQY